Listed below are T cell receptor beta chains from one sample, sequenced in a study of siplizumab effects on memory and regulatory T cells. This table comes from immunoSEQ multiplex PCR, and its TCRdb copy is limited to in-frame clones, with some not included. The data show 100,000 or so clones, around 94% seen once. The material sequenced was Tregs sorted from blood. All receptors derive from a human donor in good health. The CDR3 runs from the conserved cysteine through the conserved F or W. The order of the fields is V gene, clone size, J gene, D gene, CDR3 protein, CDR3 DNA. The D gene is left open where the match is weak. Not all rows give a size; the values are once, few, many and, for expanded clones, a class.

>TRBV7-6|NA|TRBJ1-4|NA
CASSSTGTRNEKLFF
TGTGCCAGCAGTTCGACCGGGACGAGGAACGAAAAACTGTTTTTT
>TRBV28|once|TRBJ2-2|NA
CASSLRNTGELFF
TGTGCCAGCAGTTTGAGGAACACCGGGGAGCTGTTTTTT
>TRBV18|NA|TRBJ1-2|NA
CASSLIEYGYTF
TGTGCCAGCTCATTAATAGAATATGGCTACACCTTC
>TRBV11-1|NA|TRBJ2-7|NA
CASSVNRDMSYEQYF
TGTGCCAGCAGCGTGAACAGGGATATGTCCTACGAGCAGTACTTC
>TRBV6-5|NA|TRBJ2-6|NA
CASRETGLWANVLTF
TGTGCCAGCAGGGAGACAGGTCTCTGGGCCAACGTCCTGACTTTC
>TRBV15|NA|TRBJ2-4|NA
CATSRDPLIHGNIQYF
TGTGCCACCAGCAGAGACCCCCTAATCCACGGAAACATTCAGTACTTC
>TRBV27|NA|TRBJ2-7|TRBD1
CASRDRGQHEQYF
TGTGCCAGCAGGGACAGGGGGCAACACGAGCAGTACTTC
>TRBV5-1|NA|TRBJ2-1|NA
CASSLDLVGVSYNEQFF
TGCGCCAGCAGCTTGGATCTAGTCGGTGTCTCCTACAATGAGCAGTTCTTC
>TRBV6-6|NA|TRBJ1-4|NA
CASSLPGEKLFF
TGTGCCAGCAGTCTGCCGGGGGAAAAACTGTTTTTT
>TRBV6-1|NA|TRBJ1-5|TRBD1
CASSADRVSNQPQHF
TGTGCCAGCAGCGCCGACAGGGTCAGCAATCAGCCCCAGCATTTT
>TRBV7-3|NA|TRBJ2-1|TRBD1
CASSTGQGYNEQFF
TGTGCCAGCAGCACCGGACAGGGCTACAATGAGCAGTTCTTC
>TRBV6-5|once|TRBJ1-5|NA
CASSRNSNQPQHF
TGTGCCAGCAGCAGAAATAGCAATCAGCCCCAGCATTTT
>TRBV2|NA|TRBJ2-2|NA
CASSVQSGTGELFF
TGTGCCAGCAGTGTACAGTCTGGCACCGGGGAGCTGTTTTTT
>TRBV5-1|few|TRBJ2-5|NA
CASFFRSRETQYF
TGCGCCAGCTTTTTCAGGTCCCGAGAGACCCAGTACTTC
>TRBV7-8|once|TRBJ2-7|NA
CASTAQGGLGEQYF
TGTGCCAGCACCGCGCAGGGAGGATTGGGCGAGCAGTACTTC
>TRBV28|NA|TRBJ2-1|NA
CASRVGGGQEQFF
TGTGCCAGCCGCGTTGGAGGGGGACAGGAGCAGTTCTTC
>TRBV6-1|NA|TRBJ2-1|TRBD2
CASSLRTSEGEQFF
TGTGCCAGCAGTCTTCGGACTAGCGAAGGTGAGCAGTTCTTC
>TRBV5-6|NA|TRBJ1-3|NA
CASSLGTGGYSGNTIYF
TGTGCCAGCAGCTTGGGTACAGGCGGGTACTCTGGAAACACCATATATTTT
>TRBV7-9|NA|TRBJ2-7|NA
CASSLSGAASYEQYF
TGTGCCAGCAGCTTATCAGGAGCAGCATCCTACGAGCAGTACTTC
>TRBV7-3|NA|TRBJ2-1|NA
CASSETPGPRLFF
TGTGCCAGCAGCGAAACCCCGGGACCCCGGTTGTTCTTC
>TRBV25-1|NA|TRBJ2-3|NA
CASSEFDFLGTDTQYF
TGTGCCAGCAGTGAATTTGACTTCTTGGGCACAGATACGCAGTATTTT
>TRBV5-1|NA|TRBJ1-2|NA
CASAWIDYGYTF
TGCGCCAGCGCGTGGATAGATTATGGCTACACCTTC
>TRBV5-8|NA|TRBJ1-5|NA
CASRQGQFNQPQHF
TGTGCCAGCAGGCAAGGACAGTTCAATCAGCCCCAGCATTTT
>TRBV6-6|once|TRBJ1-1|NA
CASSYLSEAFF
TGTGCCAGCAGTTATCTTTCTGAAGCTTTCTTT
>TRBV5-5|NA|TRBJ2-7|NA
CASSSSLQGVGYEQYF
TGTGCCAGCAGCTCGTCTTTACAGGGAGTAGGCTACGAGCAGTACTTC
>TRBV5-1|NA|TRBJ2-7|NA
CASSFARNSYEQYF
TGCGCCAGCAGCTTCGCCCGGAATTCCTACGAGCAGTACTTC
>TRBV7-9|NA|TRBJ1-3|NA
CASAPFVGIGSGNTIYF
TGTGCCAGCGCCCCGTTCGTAGGGATCGGCTCTGGAAACACCATATATTTT
>TRBV28|NA|TRBJ2-1|NA
CASSSNQLPGEQFF
TGTGCCAGCAGTTCAAACCAACTCCCGGGCGAGCAGTTCTTC
>TRBV28|NA|TRBJ1-2|NA
CASSSIPYGYTF
TGTGCCAGCAGTTCGATACCGTATGGCTACACCTTC
>TRBV21-1|NA|TRBJ2-1|NA
CASSKETSAGGPNEQFF
TGTGCCAGCAGCAAAGAAACGTCCGCGGGAGGACCCAATGAGCAGTTCTTC
>TRBV2|once|TRBJ2-7|NA
CASSEVGVLSLEQYF
TGTGCCAGCAGTGAAGTGGGGGTCCTCTCGCTCGAGCAGTACTTC
>TRBV21-1|once|TRBJ2-3|NA
CASSKGQGWTDTQYF
TGTGCCAGCAGCAAAGGACAGGGATGGACAGATACGCAGTATTTT
>TRBV6-1|once|TRBJ2-7|TRBD2
CASSVGGGTGYEQYF
TGTGCCAGCAGTGTTGGGGGGGGGACGGGCTACGAGCAGTACTTC
>TRBV5-1|NA|TRBJ2-7|NA
CASSPKTGYYEQYF
TGCGCCAGCAGCCCAAAAACAGGTTACTACGAGCAGTACTTC
>TRBV25-1|NA|TRBJ2-1|NA
CASSDLRGLYNEQFF
TGTGCCAGCAGTGACCTGAGGGGACTTTACAATGAGCAGTTCTTC
>TRBV25-1|NA|TRBJ2-1|TRBD2
CASSETLGKREGPDEQFF
TGTGCCAGCAGTGAGACCTTGGGGAAGCGGGAGGGCCCGGATGAGCAGTTCTTC
>TRBV5-4|NA|TRBJ2-2|NA
CASSLRSEHGELFF
TGTGCCAGCAGCTTACGGTCCGAACACGGGGAGCTGTTTTTT
>TRBV18|NA|TRBJ1-1|NA
CASSPGGGGTEAFF
TGTGCCAGCTCACCAGGCGGTGGGGGCACTGAAGCTTTCTTT
>TRBV15|NA|TRBJ2-2|TRBD2
CATSKDLATSGRTGELFF
TGTGCCACCAGCAAAGACTTAGCGACTAGCGGGAGGACCGGGGAGCTGTTTTTT
>TRBV5-1|NA|TRBJ1-1|TRBD1
CASSRDRQNTEAFF
TGCGCCAGCAGTCGGGACAGGCAGAACACTGAAGCTTTCTTT
>TRBV11-2|NA|TRBJ2-5|TRBD1
CASSLGDRGGQYF
TGTGCCAGCAGCTTAGGAGACAGGGGAGGCCAGTACTTC
>TRBV5-4|NA|TRBJ2-5|TRBD2
CASSSGGGRASETQYF
TGTGCCAGCAGCTCGGGGGGCGGGAGGGCTTCAGAGACCCAGTACTTC
>TRBV4-1|NA|TRBJ1-1|NA
CASSQDPRWGAEAFF
TGCGCCAGCAGCCAAGATCCCAGGTGGGGAGCTGAAGCTTTCTTT
>TRBV5-5|NA|TRBJ2-7|TRBD1
CASSPVGDRAGYEQYF
TGTGCCAGCAGCCCAGTGGGGGACAGGGCAGGCTACGAGCAGTACTTC
>TRBV10-3|NA|TRBJ1-2|NA
CATRVGYTF
TGTGCCACACGTGTGGGCTACACCTTC
>TRBV11-2|NA|TRBJ2-7|NA
CASSQIAYEQYF
TGTGCCAGCAGCCAAATAGCCTACGAGCAGTACTTC
>TRBV7-9|NA|TRBJ1-1|NA
CASGRGTEAFF
TGTGCCAGCGGCCGGGGCACTGAAGCTTTCTTT
>TRBV7-6|NA|TRBJ2-2|NA
CASSLRGWAQGLTGELFF
TGTGCCAGCAGCTTGAGAGGGTGGGCACAGGGTCTGACCGGGGAGCTGTTTTTT
>TRBV5-5|NA|TRBJ1-2|NA
CASSLEGRGRGPF
TGTGCCAGCAGCCTCGAGGGACGGGGGCGAGGTCCCTTC
>TRBV29-1|once|TRBJ1-1|TRBD1
CSSRQGGTEAFF
TGCAGCTCACGACAGGGAGGGACTGAAGCTTTCTTT
>TRBV19|NA|TRBJ1-1|TRBD1
CASSIGLRGRGEAFF
TGTGCCAGTAGTATAGGTTTGAGGGGGCGCGGTGAAGCTTTCTTT
>TRBV6-5|NA|TRBJ1-2|TRBD1
CASSSDRGYGYTF
TGTGCCAGCAGCTCTGACAGGGGGTATGGCTACACCTTC
>TRBV28|NA|TRBJ1-5|TRBD1
CASSFYDRGTGSGSNQPQHF
TGTGCCAGCAGTTTCTACGACCGAGGGACAGGGTCGGGTAGCAATCAGCCCCAGCATTTT
>TRBV28|once|TRBJ1-3|NA
CASSLRGPGNTIYF
TGTGCCAGCAGTTTACGGGGGCCAGGAAACACCATATATTTT
>TRBV4-2|NA|TRBJ1-4|NA
CASSLPQGRRDATNEKLFF
TGTGCCAGCAGCCTTCCTCAAGGGCGAAGAGATGCAACTAATGAAAAACTGTTTTTT